This T cell receptor (beta chain) was found in a study of T cells after yellow fever vaccination (dated by TCRdb to the late 2010s). Notes on the research overall: The SMART-Seq v4 Ultra Low Input RNA kit was used to prepare libraries from fractions with low cell numbers. To track T-cell clones before and after primary and booster YFV17D yellow fever vaccination, bulk TCR alpha and beta repertoires were sequenced longitudinally. Two healthy male donors, one aged 18 to 30 and one aged 30 to 39 years, were included in the cohort. Bulk PBMC replicates and cell subsets were isolated from blood drawn at multiple timepoints before and after both primary and secondary immunization.

The treatment or condition label, as the study defines it: live attenuated yellow fever vaccine strain. A standard Ficoll-Paque protocol was used to isolate PBMCs from peripheral blood. CD4 and CD8 T-cell fractions were isolated with Dynabeads CD4 and CD8 positive selection kits. TriZol was used to extract RNA from bulk PBMCs, from CD4 and CD8 fractions, and from dextramer-positive and dextramer-negative fractions. The germline V gene supplies CDR1 MNHEY and CDR2 SVGAGI. From V the trimming removes 2 bases and from J it removes 2 bases, while the gene matches leave 6 bases of the junction unaccounted for. Measured from the cysteine to the phenylalanine, the CDR3 is 16 residues long. Only CDR3 DNA remains: 48 bases, in frame from the first base. The sequencing machine was an Illumina NovaSeq 6000. TCR cDNA was made using 5'RACE template switching, a step that added a universal primer site and unique molecular identifiers. Priming for cDNA synthesis came from both the TCR alpha and TCR beta constant segments. Library amplification involved two PCR steps, and the second step added sample barcodes and sequencing adapters. Sequencing of the libraries was done on either Illumina HiSeq 2500 (2x100 bp) or NovaSeq (2x150 bp). As for the original processing: Reads were demultiplexed and collapsed into UMI consensus sequences with MIGEC, and V(D)J alignment was performed with MiXCR. Vaccine-responding clonotypes were identified with edgeR using replicate PBMC samples, with FDR below 0.01 and a log2 fold change above 5 up to day 15 being required. CD4 or CD8 identity was assigned to each bulk clonotype according to whether the clonotype was present at higher abundance in the sequenced CD4 repertoire or the sequenced CD8 repertoire. TCRdb cleaned the public reads at Q25 with fastp, built clones with MiXCR and kept in-frame beta chains. Rows matching on CDR3 protein sequence are summarized as one entry with the most common DNA and genes. In this record, the V and J calls reflect TCRdb's handling and not the investigators' own analysis. The sample yields about 340,000 distinct CDR3 sequences; 12% were counted once. The top ten clones comprise roughly 3% of the sample.

The sample holds a few counts of this clonotype. Its target antigen remains unknown. Base qualities are not recorded, but no much larger clone differs from it by a single base. Results the study describes overall, beyond this receptor: The secondary T-cell response was weaker than the primary response but faster, peaking on day 5 instead of day 15. The study included only two donors, which limits how far the findings can be generalized. Computational filtering was required because FACS-sorted repertoires could contain abundant contaminating clonotypes from the bulk population. After the booster, most clones that had expanded after primary vaccination were detected again (roughly 96% of CD4 and about 88% of CD8), suggesting broad maintenance of memory. A small share of clonotypes occurred in both CD4 and CD8 compartments, likely arising from convergent recombination.

This TCR came from a man aged 18 to 35 who received the YFV17D yellow fever vaccine. Here the sequenced sample was CD4+ T cells sorted from PBMCs, taken 15 days after the yellow fever booster vaccination. The rearrangement combines TRBV6-5 with TRBJ2-7, with 10 bases in between that match TRBD2. This receptor has the CDR3 CASSYVPSGGPYEQYF. The sequence in DNA is TGTGCCAGCAGTTACGTTCCTAGCGGGGGTCCCTACGAGCAGTACTTC.